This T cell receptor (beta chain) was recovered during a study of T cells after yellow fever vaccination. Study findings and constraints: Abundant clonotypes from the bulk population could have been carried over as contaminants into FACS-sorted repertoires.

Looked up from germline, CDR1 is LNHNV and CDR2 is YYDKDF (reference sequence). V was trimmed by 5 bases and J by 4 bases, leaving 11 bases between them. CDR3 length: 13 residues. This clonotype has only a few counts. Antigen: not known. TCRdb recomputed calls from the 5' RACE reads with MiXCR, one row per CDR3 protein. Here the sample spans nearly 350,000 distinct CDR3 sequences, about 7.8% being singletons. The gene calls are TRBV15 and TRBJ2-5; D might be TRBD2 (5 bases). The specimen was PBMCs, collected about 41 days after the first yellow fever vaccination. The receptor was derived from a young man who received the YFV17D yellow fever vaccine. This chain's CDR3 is CATSRYRGETQYF. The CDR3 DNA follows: TGTGCCACCAGCCGGTATCGGGGAGAGACCCAGTACTTC.